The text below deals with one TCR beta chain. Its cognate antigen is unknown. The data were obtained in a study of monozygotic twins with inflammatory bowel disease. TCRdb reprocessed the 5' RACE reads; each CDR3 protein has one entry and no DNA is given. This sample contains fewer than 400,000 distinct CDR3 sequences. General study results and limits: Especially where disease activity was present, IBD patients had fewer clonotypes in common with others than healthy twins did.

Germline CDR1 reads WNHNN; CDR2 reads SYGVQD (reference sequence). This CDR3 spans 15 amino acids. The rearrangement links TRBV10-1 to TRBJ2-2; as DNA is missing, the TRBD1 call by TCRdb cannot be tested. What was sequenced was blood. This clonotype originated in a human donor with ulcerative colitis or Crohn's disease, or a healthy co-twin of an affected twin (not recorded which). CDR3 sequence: CASSHGQSNTGELFF.